The T cell receptor beta chain described here comes from a study of identical twins (dated by TCRdb to the mid-2010s). In terms of the full investigation: To test whether fetal clonotypes persist, the study used deep sequencing on TCR alpha and beta repertoires from monozygotic twins, unrelated adults of various ages, and cord blood. Replicate twin experiments were performed at different times using different library preparation protocols to rule out contamination. Summary of the overall study and its limitations: Invariant T cells such as MAIT and iNKT could partly confound zero-insertion analyses, although diverse VJ usage argued against such confounding for most clonotypes. Out-of-frame TCR alpha sharing in monozygotic twins was systematically underestimated by recombination models, whereas sharing between unrelated individuals was in agreement with the recombination models. Fewer insertions were carried by abundant cord blood beta clonotypes, a similar but weaker trend appeared in young adult naive repertoires, and no such trend appeared in memory repertoires. Compared with coincidental sharing between unrelated individuals, out-of-frame TCR alpha sequences shared between twins showed an excess of sequences with low generation probability. Because the same donors could not be followed over many years, the conclusions relied on cross-sectional statistical analysis. The excess sharing between twins in beta out-of-frame sequences was weaker because fewer shared sequences reduced the signal-to-noise ratio.

Only healthy Caucasian donors were included. Three unrelated non-twin adults were also sequenced: a male aged 18 to 30, a male aged 50 to 59 and a female aged 50 to 59. Miltenyi CD45RO+ enrichment and human naive T-cell isolation kits were used to isolate memory (CD45RO+) and naive T cells from PBMC. The library was made by 5' RACE. The sequencer listed for this sample is Illumina HiSeq 2000. Template switching added a universal primer binding site, and the final cDNA carried a unique molecular identifier that allowed TCR cDNA molecules to be counted accurately. First-strand cDNA for TCR alpha and beta chains was synthesized from specific primers in the conserved constant-segment region. To control for contamination, every cDNA library was double barcoded, receiving both a SMART-Mk sample barcode and Illumina barcodes. TruSeq adapter sequences, together with Illumina sample barcodes, were added in two successive PCR steps. TCR alpha and beta cDNA libraries were sequenced on the Illumina HiSeq platform with custom primers. For the original study's pipeline: MiGEC processed the raw reads to extract unique molecular identifiers, while MiXCR was used to determine the CDR3 positions. Recombination models were inferred per individual with the repgenHMM and IGoR tools using an EM algorithm. Shared clonotype analysis was performed with the tcR package in R, normalizing sharing by the product of cloneset sizes. To study raw recombination free of thymic and clonal selection effects, out-of-frame nonproductive sequences were analyzed. Starting from the raw public reads, TCRdb applied fastp trimming at Q25, assembled clones with MiXCR and retained in-frame beta chains. Each CDR3 protein appears once, grouped with its most common genes and DNA. The V and J calls were not made by the authors but by TCRdb's processing. This sample has 350,000 to 500,000 distinct CDR3 sequences in its table, and 15% to 20% of those were observed once. Around 10% of the sample goes to the ten largest clones.

V is cut back by 0 bases and J by 8 bases, with 11 bases in the junction unmatched. The CDR3 numbers 16 residues from cysteine through phenylalanine. Here the CDR3 DNA is all that survives: 48 bases in frame from base 1. CDR1 and CDR2 are read off the germline V gene as LGHNA and YSLEER. Only a few counts were recorded for this clonotype. Its target antigen remains unknown. No base-level quality is on record; no much larger clone is a single base apart. Sequencing was performed on naive T cells sorted from blood. The cell subset or site label, read with the paper, signifies: cells isolated with a human naive T-cell isolation kit. The receptor was isolated from a man in his fifties or sixties in good health. The chain is assembled from TRBV4-3 and TRBJ1-2; 8 bases in the middle match TRBD1. The nucleotide sequence reads as follows: TGCGCCAGCAGCCAAGATGGTCAGGGGGCGAAAACCGGCTACACCTTC. Its protein product is CASSQDGQGAKTGYTF.